This TCR beta chain was sequenced for a study of shared clonotypes between healthy human individuals. Points from the study as a whole: The expectation was that sequencing depth would affect clonotype sharing among donors. Estimated clonotype richness was generally higher in naive than memory subsets. Rarefaction gave evidence that sorted-subset sequencing remained incomplete despite large depth.

This clone was seen once. Antigen specificity is unknown. Other DNA sequences in the same sample also yield this CDR3. The assay was immunoSEQ multiplex PCR, and TCRdb's table has in-frame clones only and misses some. The sample yields approximately 2.4 million clones, 95% seen once. CDR3 size: 15 residues. Trimming shortened V by 2 bases and J by 0 bases, and 9 bases separated the two germline ends. Germline CDR1 and CDR2: SGHDT and YYEEEE. The sequence derives from a man aged 18 to 30 in good health. The chain employs TRBV5-6 and TRBJ2-1; D tentatively fits TRBD1 or TRBD2 (5 bases each). What was sequenced was naive CD4+ T cells sorted from blood. Sample subset: CD45RA+ positively selected. The CDR3 protein is CASSFRGSSYNEQFF. DNA for the CDR3: TGTGCCAGCAGCTTCCGGGGCAGCTCCTACAATGAGCAGTTCTTC.